Below, 25 T cell receptor beta chains from the same sample are listed, as sequenced in a study of T cell repertoires in cytomegalovirus infection. One entry per CDR3 protein, called by TCRdb with MiXCR from the reads. The repertoire includes over 200,000 distinct CDR3 sequences, around 13% of them detected once, and 8.8% sits in the top ten. The material sequenced was PBMCs. Receptor source: a human donor in good health (CMV status not recorded). Some clones in this sample may be carry-over from other donors' samples.

Concerning this clonotype: It may be a read error: a sequence one base away is much more abundant. The rearrangement joins TRBV7-3 to TRBJ2-7; D perhaps matches TRBD2 (6 bases). The germline V gene has CDR1 SGHTA and CDR2 FQGTGA. Trimming removed 1 base at V and 2 bases at J, with 9 bases between. CDR3 size: 14 residues. CDR3 sequence (DNA): TGTGCCAGCAGCTTAATGCCGGGGGCCTACGAGCAGTACTTC. This gives the protein CASSLMPGAYEQYF.

This clonotype was observed at least ten times. The chain has TRBV18 and TRBJ2-1; D remains unclear. V dropped 0 bases and J dropped 6 bases, with 3 bases sitting between them. This CDR3 spans 12 amino acids. Germline assignment: CDR1 KGHSH and CDR2 LQKENI. The CDR3 DNA reads as TGTGCCAGCTCACCACCATCCAATGAGCAGTTCTTC. As protein: CASSPPSNEQFF. The whole variable domain, filled in from reference TRBV18 and TRBJ2-1, reads NAGVMQNPRHLVRRRGQEARLRCSPMKGHSHVYWYRQLPEEGLKFMVYLQKENIIDESGMPKERFSAEFPKEGPSILRIQQVVRGDSAAYFCASSPPSNEQFFGPGTRLTVL.

This clonotype was counted a few times. The chain is built from TRBV19 and TRBJ2-5; 11 bases are a match to TRBD2. Per the germline V gene, CDR1 is LNHDA and CDR2 is SQIVND (reference sequence). The V segment lost 6 bases and the J segment 5 bases; nucleotides outside the gene matches: 11. The length of the CDR3 is 16 residues. CDR3 sequence (DNA): TGTGCCAGTAGATTGGTAGCGGGAGGGCCCGCGGAGACCCAGTACTTC. Translating gives CASRLVAGGPAETQYF.

The chain links TRBV29-1 to TRBJ1-4; D unresolved. This CDR3 has 14 residues. The V end lost 4 bases, the J end lost 0 bases, and 9 bases lay between the germline ends. Germline values: CDR1 SQVTM, CDR2 ANQGSEA. CDR3 loop: CSVADSSTNEKLFF. In DNA, the CDR3 is TGCAGCGTTGCCGACTCTTCAACTAATGAAAAACTGTTTTTT.

The sample holds many counts of this clonotype. The rearrangement uses TRBV27 and TRBJ2-7, with a tentative D call TRBD1 (6 bases). Trimming cost V 3 bases and J 2 bases, with 11 bases left between them. The CDR3 totals 14 residues. CDR1 is MNHEY, CDR2 SMNVEV, per germline (reference sequence). The DNA for the CDR3 is TGTGCCAGCAGTTTGGGACACACCACCTACGAGCAGTACTTC. It yields the protein CASSLGHTTYEQYF.

This sequence joins TRBV4-2 and TRBJ2-2, with TRBD2 identical over 10 bases. Germline loops: CDR1 LGHNA, CDR2 YNFKEQ. J lost 7 bases, V lost 0 bases, and 8 bases had no gene match. The CDR3 consists of 17 residues. The CDR3 loop reads CASSQDQSGGAVGELFF. The CDR3 DNA reads as TGTGCCAGCAGCCAAGACCAGAGCGGGGGGGCCGTCGGGGAGCTGTTTTTT.

This clonotype was found a few times. This chain uses TRBV7-6 with TRBJ2-2, with D possibly matching TRBD1 (6 bases). This CDR3 is built from 14 residues. Per germline, CDR1 SGHVS and CDR2 FNYEAQ. Between the trimmed V and J ends, which lost 5 bases and 4 bases, there was a span of 11 bases. The CDR3 protein is CASSPTGATGELFF. The CDR3 region has the DNA TGTGCCAGCAGCCCGACAGGCGCCACCGGGGAGCTGTTTTTT.

This clonotype was seen repeatedly, ten times or more. V usage is TRBV7-8 and J usage is TRBJ2-7; the D gene is possibly TRBD2 (5 bases). Germline values: CDR1 SGHVS, CDR2 FQNEAQ. V lost 3 bases and J lost 3, with 12 bases in between. The CDR3 runs 14 residues. CDR3 loop: CASSFDTGYYEQYF. CDR3 nucleotide sequence: TGTGCCAGCAGCTTTGATACGGGATACTACGAGCAGTACTTC.

This chain links TRBV5-1 with TRBJ2-7; D is possibly TRBD1 (5 bases). Trimming cost V 3 bases and J 6 bases, with 16 bases left between them. The CDR3 loop spans 14 amino acids. Germline CDR1 is SGHRS and CDR2 is YFSETQ. In nucleotides, the CDR3 is TGCGCCAGCAGCTCCCTACAGGTCGTGTCCGAGCAGTACTTC. This codes for CASSSLQVVSEQYF.

The rearrangement joins TRBV5-5 to TRBJ1-1; possibly TRBD1 for D (5 bases). The CDR3 has 14 residues. The V gene lost 2 bases and the J gene lost 4 bases, with 12 bases spanning the gap. The germline CDR1 and CDR2 sequences are SGHKS and YYEKEE (reference sequence). CDR3 protein: CASSFRVVGTEAFF. The CDR3 coding sequence is TGTGCCAGCAGCTTCAGGGTAGTGGGCACTGAAGCTTTCTTT.

At least ten counts were recorded for this clonotype. The CDR3: CASSYRGISGNTIYF. The CDR3 DNA reads TGTGCCAGCAGTTATCGGGGAATCTCTGGAAACACCATATATTTT. V is TRBV6-6 and J is TRBJ1-3; D remains unclear. V was cut by 3 bases and J by 0 bases, with 9 bases left in between. The CDR3 is made up of 15 amino acids. Germline V gives CDR1 MNHNY, CDR2 SVGAGI (reference sequence).

This clonotype was found a few times. This chain connects TRBV29-1 to TRBJ2-3; 14 bases match TRBD2. The V segment lost 4 bases and the J segment 1 base; nucleotides outside the gene matches: 10. This CDR3 spans 18 amino acids. Germline CDR1 reads SQVTM; CDR2 reads ANQGSEA. CDR3: CSVGGGQGLAGGTDTQYF. The CDR3 nucleotides read TGCAGCGTTGGGGGCGGCCAGGGACTAGCGGGAGGCACAGATACGCAGTATTTT.

This clonotype was observed a handful of times. The chain combines TRBV5-5 with TRBJ1-6; D uncertain. Per the germline V gene, CDR1 is SGHKS and CDR2 is YYEKEE (reference sequence). Deletions cut 0 bases from V and 0 bases from J, with 7 bases between. This CDR3 spans 16 amino acids. The CDR3 DNA follows: TGTGCCAGCAGCTTGGAACAGAGCTCCTATAATTCACCCCTCCACTTT. Protein sequence: CASSLEQSSYNSPLHF.

This clonotype was recorded many times. The V call is TRBV12-3 or TRBV12-4, the J call TRBJ2-5; a possible D gene is TRBD1 (5 bases). The CDR3 is made up of 13 amino acids. Trimming stripped 6 bases from V and 0 bases from J, with 8 bases between. As DNA, the CDR3 is TGTGCCAGCAGAGACAGCGACCAAGAGACCCAGTACTTC. Residues: CASRDSDQETQYF.

This clonotype was detected ten times or more. V is TRBV7-2 and J is TRBJ1-4; 8 bases match TRBD1. CDR3 length equals 15 residues. With V trimmed by 5 bases and J by 8 bases, 10 bases remained unmatched. Germline lookup yields CDR1 SGHTA and CDR2 FQGNSA. The CDR3 nucleotides read TGTGCCAGCAGCGAGAGCCAGGGGGCGAGGGAAAAACTGTTTTTT. Amino acid sequence: CASSESQGAREKLFF. Combining the CDR3 with reference TRBV7-2 and TRBJ1-4 gives the whole variable domain GAGVSQSPSNKVTEKGKDVELRCDPISGHTALYWYRQSLGQGLEFLIYFQGNSAPDKSGLPSDRFSAERTGGSVSTLTIQRTQQEDSAVYLCASSESQGAREKLFFGSGTQLSVL.

The gene calls are TRBV29-1 and TRBJ2-7, with 9 positions matching TRBD1. Germline loops: CDR1 SQVTM, CDR2 ANQGSEA. V trimming: 7 bases; J trimming: 3 bases; junction bases outside the gene matches: 7. The CDR3 consists of 13 residues. The CDR3 loop reads CSGTGQGIYEQYF. The DNA for the CDR3 is TGCAGCGGTACGGGACAGGGAATCTACGAGCAGTACTTC.

This clonotype was seen many times. V is TRBV19 and J is TRBJ2-1, with D possibly being TRBD2 (5 bases). The V gene's germline CDR1 is LNHDA and CDR2 SQIVND (reference sequence). This CDR3 has 15 amino acids. V lost 7 bases and J 7 bases, leaving 20 bases between the germline ends. CDR3 amino acids: CASTEGTFVENEQFF. Here the CDR3 DNA reads TGTGCCAGTACCGAGGGCACGTTCGTGGAGAATGAGCAGTTCTTC.

The CDR3 sequence: CASSKDRSRETQYF. The CDR3, as DNA: TGTGCCAGCAGCAAGGACAGGTCGAGAGAGACCCAGTACTTC. V gene TRBV9 combines with J gene TRBJ2-5; 7 bases line up with TRBD1. Germline values: CDR1 SGDLS, CDR2 YYNGEE. The J segment lost 4 bases and the V segment lost 4 bases, leaving 7 bases of the junction unmatched. CDR3 length equals 14 residues.

This clonotype was seen a single time. The chain couples TRBV20-1 to TRBJ2-3; TRBD2 agrees at 8 bases. This CDR3 contains 14 residues. Germline V gene data show CDR1 as DFQATT and CDR2 as SNEGSKA (reference sequence). The V segment lost 5 bases and the J segment 4 bases; nucleotides outside the gene matches: 8. CDR3 region: CSARTSRMSDTQYF. The CDR3, as DNA: TGCAGTGCTCGGACTAGCCGGATGTCAGATACGCAGTATTTT.

This clonotype appeared many times. The CDR3 region has the DNA TGTGCCATCAGTGAGTCGAATCCCTACGAGCAGTACTTC. Residues: CAISESNPYEQYF. The chain carries TRBV10-3 and TRBJ2-7; D gene ambiguous. Germline lookup yields CDR1 ENHRY and CDR2 SYGVKD. CDR3 size: 13 residues. V was trimmed by 0 bases and J by 2 bases, leaving 5 bases between them.

J is TRBJ2-7 and V is TRBV19, with D maybe TRBD2 (5 bases). The germline CDR1 and CDR2 sequences are LNHDA and SQIVND (reference sequence). The length of the CDR3 is 15 residues. V dropped 5 bases and J dropped 7 bases, with 21 bases sitting between them. The CDR3 region has the DNA TGTGCCAGTAGTCCCCTCGATAGCGCCCTCGGGGAGCAGTACTTC. Its translation: CASSPLDSALGEQYF.

This clonotype occurred many times. The rearrangement links TRBV12-3 or TRBV12-4 to TRBJ2-7; D may be TRBD1 (5 bases). Trimming took 5 bases from V and 0 from J, leaving 14 bases between them. There are 15 residues in the CDR3. For the CDR3, the DNA is TGTGCCAGCAGTCGCTGGCAGGGTAGCTCCTACGAGCAGTACTTC. Protein sequence: CASSRWQGSSYEQYF.

The chain combines TRBV5-6 with TRBJ2-7, with D perhaps TRBD1 or TRBD2 (5 bases each). From germline, CDR1 is SGHDT and CDR2 YYEEEE. The CDR3 has 15 residues. V shed 2 bases and J shed 0 bases, with 12 bases lying between them. The CDR3 protein is CASSFEGTVSYEQYF. CDR3 DNA: TGTGCCAGCAGCTTTGAAGGGACCGTCTCCTACGAGCAGTACTTC.

This clonotype was seen repeatedly, ten times or more. This sequence joins TRBV6-1 and TRBJ1-2; possible D gene TRBD1, 5 bases. This CDR3 spans 15 amino acids. Germline V gene data show CDR1 as MNHNS and CDR2 as SASEGT. The germline V and J ends were trimmed by 2 bases and 8 bases, with 18 bases remaining between them. The CDR3 DNA reads TGTGCCAGCAGTGAAAGATCACGGGGCTCCAGGGGCTACACCTTC. Amino acid sequence: CASSERSRGSRGYTF.

In its sample, this clonotype was seen many times. This chain connects TRBV7-3 to TRBJ2-1, with 7 bases that match TRBD1. Germline-derived CDR1 and CDR2 are SGHTA and FQGTGA. Losses at the gene ends were 2 bases for V and 5 bases for J; bases not matched to a gene: 6. The CDR3 has 15 residues. The CDR3, as DNA: TGTGCCAGCAGCTTAGCCAGGGGGAACGACAATGAGCAGTTCTTC. This gives the protein CASSLARGNDNEQFF.